This is a list of T cell receptor beta chains from one sample in a study of T cells expressing NK-cell markers. TCRdb re-called the 5' RACE reads and gives one entry per CDR3 protein, without DNA. The sample includes about 450,000 distinct CDR3 sequences. Sequenced input: blood T cells: a sorted CD56 or NKG2C T cell subset, CD4+ or CD8+ T cells, or bulk PBMC T cells (not recorded which). The receptors were sampled from a woman aged 18 to 75 in good health. The CDR3 runs from the conserved cysteine through the conserved F or W. Fields, in order: J gene, CDR3 length, V gene, clone size, CDR3 protein. The listing skips clone size in some rows; elsewhere it reads once, few, many or a size class.

TRBJ2-1,15,TRBV4-2,NA,CASRRPQGLGNEQFF
TRBJ2-3,12,TRBV7-2,NA,CASDLAGYTQYF
TRBJ1-3,14,TRBV4-3,NA,CASSPIVWGDTIYF
TRBJ1-5,13,TRBV2,NA,CASRGQSNQPQHF
TRBJ2-7,14,TRBV5-4,NA,CASSLGGQGARQYF
TRBJ2-3,12,TRBV7-9,NA,CASSFGDGTQYF
TRBJ2-5,13,TRBV29-1,NA,CSVALPLRETQYF
TRBJ1-1,14,TRBV6-1,NA,CASSRSGTAGEAFF
TRBJ2-5,14,TRBV7-2,medium-sized,CASSLSLAQETQYF
TRBJ2-3,16,TRBV15,NA,CATSRQSGSGTDTQYF
TRBJ2-1,16,TRBV5-1,NA,CASSSLAGSGYNEQFF
TRBJ2-7,11,TRBV6-6,NA,CASSFEYEQYF
TRBJ1-1,15,TRBV7-2,NA,CASSDYRGGNTEAFF
TRBJ1-2,16,TRBV12-3/TRBV12-4,NA,CASNNWGKGLYYGYTF
TRBJ2-7,14,TRBV12-3/TRBV12-4,NA,CASSPQTPRVEQYF
TRBJ2-7,14,TRBV12-3/TRBV12-4,NA,CASTSFGGPYEQYF
TRBJ2-1,16,TRBV24-1,NA,CATSPSGRASYNEQFF
TRBJ1-5,15,TRBV20-1,NA,CSALDRDGSNQPQHF
TRBJ2-4,13,TRBV6-2/TRBV6-3,NA,CASSYPAKNIQYF
TRBJ1-2,14,TRBV6-1,NA,CASTLPTELKGYTF
TRBJ2-1,15,TRBV5-1,NA,CASSSRQGALDEQFF
TRBJ2-1,15,TRBV18,NA,CASSLGAETYNEQFF
TRBJ2-3,16,TRBV7-9,NA,CASSEWTSGETDTQYF
TRBJ2-5,11,TRBV27,NA,CASSLMETQYF
TRBJ2-1,14,TRBV20-1,NA,CSAMESGRGNEQFF
TRBJ2-1,16,TRBV24-1,NA,CATSDLPGQGNNEQFF
TRBJ1-2,15,TRBV27,NA,CASSPLTGANYGYTF
TRBJ2-1,13,TRBV29-1,NA,CSVGTGGYNEQFF
TRBJ2-1,12,TRBV6-2/TRBV6-3,NA,CASSLKGYEQFF
TRBJ1-1,14,TRBV5-5,NA,CASSHFSRNTEAFF
TRBJ2-1,11,TRBV2,NA,CASHLAGGPLF
TRBJ2-3,15,TRBV18,NA,CASSPPTGGRDTQYF